One and the same sample provided the 28 T cell receptor beta chains below, sequenced in a study of shared clonotypes between healthy human individuals. Clones were read by immunoSEQ multiplex PCR, and TCRdb kept only the in-frame ones, dropping some. The table includes about 2 million clones, 95% detected once. The sequenced material came from naive CD4+ T cells sorted from blood. Subset defined: CD45RA+ positively selected. Receptors originate from a young man in good health.

This chain joins TRBV6-5 and TRBJ1-5, with 7 bases identical to TRBD1. CDR1 MNHEY and CDR2 SVGAGI come from the germline V gene. CDR3 length equals 15 residues. V shed 6 bases and J 0 bases; nucleotides not matched to a gene: 5. This chain's CDR3 is CASRQRQGSNQPQHF. The DNA of the CDR3 is TGTGCCAGCAGGCAACGACAGGGTAGCAATCAGCCCCAGCATTTT.

The V gene is TRBV2, the J gene TRBJ1-1; weak D call: TRBD1 (6 bases). Germline CDR1 reads SNHLY; CDR2 reads FYNNEI. V lost 7 bases and J 6 bases, leaving 15 bases between the germline ends. The CDR3 is made up of 13 amino acids. CDR3 bases: TGTGCCAGCATAAGGGAGAGGGGGGCTGAAGCTTTCTTT. Its translation is CASIRERGAEAFF.

The rearrangement joins TRBV4-1 to TRBJ1-4; no clear D. Trimming took off 1 base at V and 8 bases at J, with 11 bases between the two ends. The CDR3 consists of 14 residues. Germline lookup yields CDR1 MGHRA and CDR2 YSYEKL. This CDR3 is CASSQARSGEKLFF. In DNA form, the CDR3 reads TGCGCCAGCAGCCAAGCCCGGAGTGGCGAAAAACTGTTTTTT.

The genes are TRBV9 and TRBJ2-3; 8 bases are shared with TRBD1. The CDR3 consists of 15 residues. The V gene's germline CDR1 is SGDLS and CDR2 YYNGEE. V was clipped by 3 bases and J by 2 bases; unmatched bases: 5. The CDR3 loop is CASSARTGITDTQYF. DNA for the CDR3: TGTGCCAGCAGCGCCCGGACAGGGATCACAGATACGCAGTATTTT.

The chain uses TRBV18 and TRBJ2-5; 7 positions match TRBD1. Germline CDR1 KGHSH, CDR2 LQKENI. This CDR3 is 14 amino acids long. Trimming at V came to 5 bases and at J to 5 bases, leaving 8 bases not matched to a gene. The CDR3 region has the DNA TGTGCCAGCTCAGCCTCACAGGGGTACGAGACCCAGTACTTC. Protein: CASSASQGYETQYF.

The chain is built from TRBV7-2 and TRBJ2-1; no definite D call. The CDR3 totals 12 residues. CDR1 and CDR2 from the germline V gene are SGHTA and FQGNSA. V lost 4 bases, J lost 12 bases, and 13 bases lay in between. CDR3 sequence: CASSSDRTVQFF. In DNA form, the CDR3 reads TGTGCCAGCAGCTCCGATCGAACAGTGCAGTTCTTC.

The gene calls are TRBV10-1 and TRBJ2-5; TRBD1 is a possible D gene (6 bases). Germline CDR1 WNHNN, CDR2 SYGVQD (reference sequence). The CDR3 is 13 amino acids. With 6 bases removed from V and 5 bases from J, the gap between germline ends came to 13 bases. Here the CDR3 reads CASSEAGAETQYF. CDR3 in DNA: TGCGCCAGCAGCGAAGCAGGGGCGGAGACCCAGTACTTC.

CDR3 DNA sequence: TGCGCCAGCAGCTTGTTTCAGGGGGCCACCGGGGAGCTGTTTTTT. Translated: CASSLFQGATGELFF. V and J are TRBV5-1 and TRBJ2-2; TRBD1 matches 8 bases. From germline, CDR1 is SGHRS and CDR2 YFSETQ. J lost 4 bases, V lost 1 base, and 3 bases had no gene match. CDR3 length: 15 amino acids.

Concerning this clone: Other DNA sequences of this sample code for an identical CDR3. The V and J genes are TRBV19 and TRBJ1-2, with 7 bases fitting TRBD1. V gave up 9 bases and J gave up 2 bases; unmatched junction bases: 3. CDR1 is LNHDA and CDR2 is SQIVND in the germline V gene (reference sequence). The CDR3 loop spans 12 amino acids. The CDR3 region is CASRQGNYGYTF. The CDR3 nucleotides read TGTGCCAGCAGACAGGGAAACTATGGCTACACCTTC. Complete variable domain (other parts from reference TRBV19 and TRBJ1-2): DGGITQSPKYLFRKEGQNVTLSCEQNLNHDAMYWYRQDPGQGLRLIYYSQIVNDFQKGDIAEGYSVSREKKESFPLTVTSAQKNPTAFYLCASRQGNYGYTFGSGTRLTVV.

The CDR3 here is CASSSLAGAYYNEQFF. CDR3 coding DNA: TGTGCCAGCAGCTCCCTAGCGGGAGCTTACTACAATGAGCAGTTCTTC. This chain joins TRBV11-2 and TRBJ2-1; 10 nucleotides align to TRBD2. V trimming: 4 bases; J trimming: 3 bases; junction bases outside the gene matches: 6. The germline CDR1 and CDR2 sequences are SGHAT and FQNNGV. The CDR3 is 16 amino acids.

The CDR3 coding sequence is TGTGCCATCAGTGAGTTTGGGGGGAACACTGAAGCTTTCTTT. Amino acid sequence: CAISEFGGNTEAFF. The V gene is TRBV10-3, the J gene TRBJ1-1, with D possibly being TRBD1 (5 bases). This CDR3 comprises 14 residues. Trimming removed 1 base at V and 1 base at J, with 7 bases between. The germline CDR1 and CDR2 sequences are ENHRY and SYGVKD.

J is TRBJ2-5 and V is TRBV14; D not certain. V was pared by 4 bases and J by 5 bases, with 14 bases between. This CDR3 is 14 amino acids long. CDR1 and CDR2 from the germline V gene are SGHDN and FVKESK. Written as DNA, the CDR3 is TGTGCCAGCAGCCTCAGGACGGACGGGGAGACCCAGTACTTC. It specifies CASSLRTDGETQYF.

The CDR3 spells CAISVLSGSTYEQYF. The CDR3 DNA reads as TGTGCCATCAGCGTCCTGTCGGGCAGTACCTACGAGCAGTACTTC. The chain has TRBV10-3 and TRBJ2-7, with no clear D. Germline V gene lookup returns CDR1 ENHRY and CDR2 SYGVKD. The CDR3 extends over 15 amino acids. V was trimmed by 6 bases and J by 2 bases, leaving 17 bases between them.

This clone was observed a handful of times. This chain joins TRBV18 and TRBJ1-3; no clear D gene. Trimming left V 1 base short and J 0 bases short, with 10 bases between. Per germline, CDR1 KGHSH and CDR2 LQKENI. The CDR3 contains 16 residues. Here the CDR3 DNA reads TGTGCCAGCTCACCACTTGACCCTTCCTCTGGAAACACCATATATTTT. Translating it yields CASSPLDPSSGNTIYF.

The chain has TRBV5-4 and TRBJ1-4, with TRBD1 identical over 10 bases. CDR3 length: 16 amino acids. The V gene's germline CDR1 is SGHNT and CDR2 YYREEE (reference sequence). V trimming: 3 bases; J trimming: 0 bases; junction bases outside the gene matches: 2. The CDR3 loop reads CASSYGQGATNEKLFF. Here the CDR3 DNA reads TGTGCCAGCAGCTACGGACAGGGGGCAACTAATGAAAAACTGTTTTTT.

Concerning this clone: The sample has other DNA sequences that encode this CDR3 too. V gene TRBV10-3 combines with J gene TRBJ2-7, with D possibly TRBD2 on 6 matching bases. The CDR3 length is 14 residues. V lost 0 bases and J 1 base, leaving 7 bases between the germline ends. In germline, CDR1 is ENHRY, CDR2 SYGVKD. In DNA form, the CDR3 reads TGTGCCATCAGTGAGTCGGGGGGTTCCTACGAGCAGTACTTC. Its protein is CAISESGGSYEQYF.

The chain couples TRBV7-9 to TRBJ2-1, with D possibly being TRBD1 (5 bases). Per the germline V gene, CDR1 is SEHNR and CDR2 is FQNEAQ (reference sequence). The germline V and J ends were trimmed by 3 bases and 1 base, with 13 bases remaining between them. CDR3 length: 16 amino acids. DNA for the CDR3: TGTGCCAGCAGCTTCGTGGGGCCTACTTCCTACAATGAGCAGTTCTTC. Translating it yields CASSFVGPTSYNEQFF.

The chain has TRBV6-4 and TRBJ2-7; D perhaps matches TRBD2 (6 bases). Germline CDR1 is MRHNA and CDR2 is SNTAGT. There are 17 residues in the CDR3. Trimming removed 3 bases at V and 2 bases at J, with 20 bases between. The CDR3 DNA follows: TGTGCCAGCAGTGATAGTAGGAGGGGTCAGAACCCCTACGAGCAGTACTTC. Protein: CASSDSRRGQNPYEQYF.

The rearrangement links TRBV27 to TRBJ1-5; D unresolved. CDR1 and CDR2 from the germline V gene are MNHEY and SMNVEV (reference sequence). The CDR3 runs to 13 residues. Trimming left V 5 bases short and J 7 bases short, with 12 bases between. The CDR3 protein is CASSPLPGQPQHF. CDR3 nucleotide sequence: TGTGCCAGCAGTCCTTTACCGGGCCAGCCCCAGCATTTT.

V usage is TRBV11-2 and J usage is TRBJ2-1, with 9 positions matching TRBD2. The CDR3 has 15 residues. The ends lost 2 bases at V and 4 bases at J; junction bases unmatched: 3. Germline V gene sequence: CDR1 SGHAT, CDR2 FQNNGV. The CDR3 sequence is CASSLRLAGYNEQFF. CDR3 in DNA: TGTGCCAGCAGCTTAAGGCTAGCGGGGTACAATGAGCAGTTCTTC.

V is TRBV9 and J is TRBJ2-7; perhaps TRBD1 as D (6 bases). Germline-derived CDR1 and CDR2 are SGDLS and YYNGEE. V dropped 0 bases and J dropped 0 bases, with 13 bases sitting between them. The CDR3 has 16 residues. This chain's CDR3 is CASSVATGMASYEQYF. In nucleotides, the CDR3 is TGTGCCAGCAGCGTAGCTACAGGGATGGCCTCCTACGAGCAGTACTTC.

The chain uses TRBV30 and TRBJ2-5, with D uncertain. This CDR3 has 11 amino acids. Germline V gene lookup returns CDR1 GTSNPN and CDR2 SVGIG (reference sequence). Deletions cut 4 bases from V and 5 bases from J, with 8 bases between. The chain's CDR3 is CAWKVQETQYF. CDR3 nucleotides: TGTGCCTGGAAAGTTCAGGAGACCCAGTACTTC.

The genes are TRBV5-1 and TRBJ2-7, with 10 bases fitting TRBD2. Germline V gives CDR1 SGHRS, CDR2 YFSETQ. V shed 0 bases and J 2 bases; nucleotides not matched to a gene: 2. The CDR3 is made up of 15 amino acids. The CDR3 DNA is TGCGCCAGCAGCTTGGGGACTAGCGGAGCCTACGAGCAGTACTTC. As protein: CASSLGTSGAYEQYF.

J is TRBJ1-1 and V is TRBV10-3, with TRBD1 matching over 7 bases. With 2 bases clipped from V and 6 bases from J, the junction kept 12 bases outside the gene matches. CDR1 and CDR2 (germline): ENHRY, SYGVKD. CDR3 length equals 16 residues. The CDR3 DNA reads TGTGCCATCAGTGAGCTACTTGAGACAGGGAAGCCTGAAGCTTTCTTT. Protein sequence: CAISELLETGKPEAFF.

This chain connects TRBV5-1 to TRBJ1-5; possible D gene TRBD1, 5 bases. The CDR3 has 15 amino acids. V dropped 3 bases and J dropped 0 bases, with 10 bases sitting between them. In germline, CDR1 is SGHRS, CDR2 YFSETQ. The CDR3: CASSWAGDSNQPQHF. The CDR3 bases are TGCGCCAGCAGCTGGGCGGGGGATAGCAATCAGCCCCAGCATTTT. Using reference TRBV5-1 and TRBJ1-5 for the parts outside the CDR3, the full variable domain is KAGVTQTPRYLIKTRGQQVTLSCSPISGHRSVSWYQQTPGQGLQFLFEYFSETQRNKGNFPGRFSGRQFSNSRSEMNVSTLELGDSALYLCASSWAGDSNQPQHFGDGTRLSIL.

The rearrangement joins TRBV11-3 to TRBJ2-3, with 7 positions matching TRBD2. The ends lost 6 bases at V and 3 bases at J; junction bases unmatched: 6. The CDR3 length is 14 residues. Germline CDR1 and CDR2: SGHNT and YENEEA. CDR3 nucleotides: TGTGCCAGCAGAGACGGCGGGGGAACAGATACGCAGTATTTT. Protein: CASRDGGGTDTQYF.

Concerning this clone: It may be a read error: a sequence one base away is much more abundant. This sample includes further DNA sequences coding for the same CDR3. For the CDR3, the DNA is TGCGCCAGCAGCTTCGCTGGGGCCAACGTCCTGACTTTC. Amino acids: CASSFAGANVLTF. The genes are TRBV5-1 and TRBJ2-6, with D unresolved. V was clipped by 2 bases and J by 2 bases, with 2 bases between them. The CDR3 is 13 amino acids. In germline, CDR1 is SGHRS, CDR2 YFSETQ.

The chain links TRBV5-1 to TRBJ1-2; D unresolved. The CDR3 has 14 residues. Germline V gives CDR1 SGHRS, CDR2 YFSETQ. V shed 4 bases and J shed 0 bases, with 10 bases lying between them. The chain's CDR3 is CASSPQPTNYGYTF. CDR3 DNA: TGCGCCAGCAGCCCACAGCCGACTAACTATGGCTACACCTTC.